This TCR beta chain was observed in a study of identical twins. Germline V gene data show CDR1 as LGHNT and CDR2 as FRNRAP. With 7 bases clipped from V and 8 bases from J, the junction kept 10 bases outside the gene matches. The CDR3 is made up of 14 amino acids. TCRdb reanalysed the 5' RACE reads using MiXCR and keeps one entry per CDR3 protein. The sample shows 400,000 to 500,000 distinct CDR3 sequences, 14% of them seen only once. This sample also appeared in a second study, on yellow fever vaccine responses in identical twins.

The sequence was obtained from a woman in her late teens or twenties in good health. Sequencing was carried out using CD4+ T cells sorted from blood. The chain carries TRBV12-5 and TRBJ2-1, with TRBD2 matching 8 bases. The CDR3 DNA sequence: TGTGCTAGTGAGAACACTGGGCGGGGGGATGAGCAGTTCTTC. Translated, it gives CASENTGRGDEQFF.